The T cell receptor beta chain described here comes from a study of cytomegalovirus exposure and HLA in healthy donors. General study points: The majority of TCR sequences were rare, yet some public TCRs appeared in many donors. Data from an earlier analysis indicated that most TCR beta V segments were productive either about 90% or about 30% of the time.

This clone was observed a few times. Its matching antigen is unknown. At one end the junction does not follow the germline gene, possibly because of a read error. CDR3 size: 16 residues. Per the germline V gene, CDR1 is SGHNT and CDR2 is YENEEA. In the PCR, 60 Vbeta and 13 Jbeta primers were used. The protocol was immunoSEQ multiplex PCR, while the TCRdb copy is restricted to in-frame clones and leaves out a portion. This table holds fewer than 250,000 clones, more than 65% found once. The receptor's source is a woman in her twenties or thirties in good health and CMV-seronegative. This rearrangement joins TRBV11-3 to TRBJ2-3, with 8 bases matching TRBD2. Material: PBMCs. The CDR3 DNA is TGTGCCAGCAGCTTAGAAGGGACTAGGGACACATATACGCAGTATTTT. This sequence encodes CASSLEGTRDTYTQYF.